This T cell receptor (beta chain) was recovered during a study of cytomegalovirus exposure and HLA in healthy donors (dated 2017 in TCRdb). About the study as a whole: The 650 to 800 repertoires of the first cohort and the 95 to 150 validation repertoires were produced on the same platform, according to a later analysis. The study aimed to test whether cataloging public T cell receptors could reveal signatures of past pathogen exposure. Along with the roughly 700-subject first cohort, a separate validation cohort of over a hundred different subjects was used. High-throughput TCR immunosequencing, statistical association of individual TCRs with disease status, and machine learning were combined to predict cytomegalovirus infection status. On the study overall, not on this receptor specifically: It was suggested by the authors that the approach could potentially be generalized to other disease states and immunological phenotypes. Across donors, most TCR sequences were observed very rarely, whereas some public TCRs were present in many individuals. Of the cluster scores, 85% to 95% were above 0 in a later analysis, which found that TCRs clustered in the first cohort also tended to co-occur in the 95 to 150 validation repertoires. The classifier was reported to diagnose cytomegalovirus status with high specificity and sensitivity in both the original cohort and the validation cohort. The study listed around 160 TCR beta chains as associated with cytomegalovirus. The validation cohort had no HLA typing available for a later analysis, so co-occurrence within that cohort was assessed over all 130 or so repertoires. Three of the identified cytomegalovirus-associated TCR beta chains were confirmed in vitro to be specific for cytomegalovirus antigens.

The count of this clone is one. Its binding antigen is unknown. Base qualities are missing; no much larger clone stands one base away. Library preparation used the immunoSEQ multiplex PCR assay. For the original study's pipeline: A statistical classification framework was built to diagnose cytomegalovirus status from the catalog of TCR beta chain sequences. TCRdb holds this immuneACCESS table with in-frame rearrangements only. Some clones are missing; in checked studies, unresolved V genes explain under half, and the rest has no known cause. The V and J calls and clone size were taken over from that table, and D and trimming were inferred from the DNA. The sample contains fewer than 250,000 clones, approximately 80% of them found a single time. Of the sample, more than 13% falls within the top ten clones. The germline V gene (reference sequence) sets CDR1 to MNHNY and CDR2 to SVGAGI. V was cut back by 0 bases and J by 4 bases, leaving a gap of 13 bases between them. The CDR3 runs 16 residues from the cysteine to the phenylalanine. Only the CDR3 region is kept as DNA, spanning 48 bases read in frame from base 1.

Separate from the approximately 700-subject first cohort, the validation cohort of roughly 110 subjects was the group to which the donors belonged. The source of this sequence is a woman aged 25 to 45 in good health and CMV-seropositive. Sequencing input: PBMCs. The rearrangement combines TRBV6-6 with TRBJ1-5, with the D gene too uncertain to name. The CDR3 corresponds to CASSYSTGERNQPQHF. The DNA sequence is TGTGCCAGCAGTTACTCGACTGGGGAACGTAATCAGCCCCAGCATTTT.